This is a list of T cell receptor beta chains from one sample in a study of CD8 T cells in Susac syndrome. TCRdb re-called the immunoSEQ multiplex PCR reads through MiXCR, storing one row per CDR3 protein. Of about 180,000 distinct CDR3 sequences in the sample, about 93% were seen once. The specimen was CD4+ T cells from PBMCs. Receptors were obtained from a human donor with Susac syndrome. CDR3s include the opening cysteine and the closing phenylalanine or tryptophan. D genes are given only for firm matches. Only some rows state a clone size, as once, few, many or a class for expanded clones.

D	size	J	V	CDR3	DNA
TRBD1	-	TRBJ1-1	TRBV9	CASSARGQGVGNTEAFF	TGTGCCAGCAGCGCCAGGGGACAGGGGGTCGGAAACACTGAAGCTTTCTTT
-	-	TRBJ2-3	TRBV30	CAWSVLGTEDTQYF	TGTGCCTGGAGTGTACTCGGTACGGAAGATACGCAGTATTTT
TRBD2	-	TRBJ2-5	TRBV28	CASRGLAVLVETQYF	TGTGCCAGCAGGGGACTAGCGGTCCTGGTCGAGACCCAGTACTTC
TRBD1	-	TRBJ2-3	TRBV29-1	CSVLRGFTDTQYF	TGCAGCGTTCTCAGGGGGTTCACAGATACGCAGTATTTT
TRBD1	-	TRBJ1-1	TRBV29-1	CSVEGQGNTEAFF	TGCAGCGTTGAAGGACAGGGTAACACTGAAGCTTTCTTT
-	few	TRBJ2-7	TRBV27	CASSALGARPYEQYF	TGTGCCAGCAGTGCCCTCGGGGCCCGGCCCTACGAGCAGTACTTC
-	-	TRBJ2-1	TRBV30	CAWSALASYNEQFF	TGTGCCTGGAGTGCGTTAGCTAGCTACAATGAGCAGTTCTTC
TRBD2	-	TRBJ2-2	TRBV7-2	CASSSTSGGFANTGELFF	TGTGCCAGCAGCTCGACTAGCGGGGGGTTCGCGAACACCGGGGAGCTGTTTTTT
-	-	TRBJ2-2	TRBV20-1	CSAPRQGGNTGELFF	TGCAGTGCTCCCAGACAGGGAGGGAACACCGGGGAGCTGTTTTTT
-	-	TRBJ2-4	TRBV29-1	CSVGRAEKNIQYF	TGCAGCGTTGGACGGGCCGAGAAAAACATTCAGTACTTC
-	-	TRBJ1-3	TRBV28	CASSSHGASGNTIYF	TGTGCCAGCAGTTCTCATGGGGCCTCTGGAAACACCATATATTTT
TRBD1	once	TRBJ1-2	TRBV30	CAWSVKGTVTFNYGYTF	TGTGCCTGGAGTGTAAAAGGGACAGTAACTTTTAACTATGGCTACACCTTC
TRBD1	-	TRBJ1-1	TRBV5-1	CASSAVGQGVGNTEAFF	TGCGCCAGCAGCGCTGTCGGTCAGGGGGTCGGGAACACTGAAGCTTTCTTT
TRBD1	-	TRBJ1-1	TRBV20-1	CSGRTGVNTEAFF	TGCAGTGGAAGGACAGGGGTCAACACTGAAGCTTTCTTT
-	once	TRBJ2-1	TRBV14	CASSQGLIPRNEQFF	TGTGCCAGCAGCCAAGGCCTGATCCCCCGCAATGAGCAGTTCTTC
-	-	TRBJ2-7	TRBV25-1	CASSQTDLHEQYF	TGTGCCAGCAGTCAAACGGACTTACACGAGCAGTACTTC
-	-	TRBJ2-5	TRBV7-2	CASSLLGRQETQYF	TGTGCCAGCAGCTTACTGGGCCGCCAAGAGACCCAGTACTTC
TRBD1	-	TRBJ1-2	TRBV4-1	CASSQQGGQSSSSYGYTF	TGCGCCAGCAGCCAGCAAGGGGGACAGAGCTCTTCTTCCTATGGCTACACCTTC
-	-	TRBJ1-1	TRBV20-1	CSARDRANTEAFF	TGCAGTGCTAGAGATAGGGCTAACACTGAAGCTTTCTTT